This entry lists 16 T cell receptor beta chains sequenced from one sample in a study of T cell repertoires in cytomegalovirus infection. These TCRs are of unknown antigen specificity. MiXCR, applied by TCRdb to the reads, yields one record per CDR3 protein. Of about a million distinct CDR3 sequences in the sample, around 29% were seen once. The sample here was cultured CD8+ T cells from PBMCs, taken from culture after CMV antigen stimulation. These receptor sequences come from a human donor in good health (CMV status not recorded). Some clones in this sample may be carry-over from other donors' samples.

This clonotype has at least ten counts. The chain uses TRBV7-2 and TRBJ2-5; possibly TRBD1 or TRBD2 for D (5 bases each). Trimming removed 2 bases from V and 2 bases from J, with 9 bases in between. The CDR3 runs to 14 residues. Per germline, CDR1 SGHTA and CDR2 FQGNSA. The CDR3 DNA reads as TGTGCCAGCAGCTTATGGGACCGACAAGAGACCCAGTACTTC. Amino acid sequence: CASSLWDRQETQYF.

The J gene is TRBJ1-2, the V gene TRBV6-6; 9 bases align to TRBD1. Germline CDR1 and CDR2: MNHNY and SVGAGI (reference sequence). The CDR3 runs 14 residues. V was clipped by 7 bases and J by 7 bases; unmatched bases: 10. CDR3 bases: TGTGCCAGCATCCAAGATGGGACAGGGAGTGGCTACACCTTC. The encoded protein is CASIQDGTGSGYTF.

This clonotype was counted only a few times. The chain recombines TRBV5-4 with TRBJ2-1; D possibly corresponds to TRBD1 (6 bases). Trimming cost V 3 bases and J 9 bases, with 19 bases left between them. Per the germline V gene, CDR1 is SGHNT and CDR2 is YYREEE (reference sequence). The CDR3 sequence is 15 residues long. The DNA for the CDR3 is TGTGCCAGCAGCTCCCCCCAAGGGGGTGGGACTGAGCAGTTCTTC. Residues: CASSSPQGGGTEQFF.

Regarding this clonotype: An end of the junction does not agree with germline; a read error may underlie this. The CDR3 region has the DNA TGTGTCAGCAGTCCGCGGCAGGGTTATAGCAATCAGCCCCAGCATTTT. This codes for CVSSPRQGYSNQPQHF. The gene calls are TRBV27 and TRBJ1-5; perhaps TRBD1 as D (5 bases). From germline, CDR1 is MNHEY and CDR2 SMNVEV (reference sequence). The CDR3 is 16 amino acids.

The rearrangement links TRBV28 to TRBJ2-2; D uncertain. Germline values: CDR1 MDHEN, CDR2 SYDVKM. The CDR3 extends over 16 amino acids. V shed 9 bases and J shed 0 bases, with 17 bases lying between them. The CDR3 loop reads CARLCSDTANTGELFF. The CDR3 DNA follows: TGTGCCAGACTATGTTCCGACACCGCGAACACCGGGGAGCTGTTTTTT.

This chain uses TRBV5-6 with TRBJ1-1, with TRBD1 matching over 9 bases. Germline lookup yields CDR1 SGHDT and CDR2 YYEEEE. Trimming took 4 bases from V and 3 from J; bases not matched to a gene: 10. The CDR3 covers 16 residues. The CDR3 spells CASSAGTGLSYTEAFF. The CDR3 DNA reads TGTGCCAGCAGCGCAGGGACAGGGCTTTCGTACACTGAAGCTTTCTTT.

The CDR3 DNA follows: TGTGCCAGCTGGGGGGGGACCCGTACCGGGGAGCTGTTTTTT. Translating gives CASWGGTRTGELFF. The chain combines TRBV2 with TRBJ2-2; 7 bases agree with TRBD2. The ends lost 8 bases at V and 5 bases at J; junction bases unmatched: 8. Germline CDR1 is SNHLY and CDR2 is FYNNEI. The CDR3 contains 14 residues.

This clonotype was detected ten times or more. This rearrangement joins TRBV7-2 to TRBJ2-1; no reliable D call. V lost 5 bases, J lost 9 bases, and 8 bases lay in between. This CDR3 has 11 residues. Germline assignment: CDR1 SGHTA and CDR2 FQGNSA. The CDR3 nucleotides read TGTGCCAGCAGCCGAGGATCTGAGCAGTTCTTC. This sequence encodes CASSRGSEQFF.

V and J are TRBV12-3 or TRBV12-4 and TRBJ2-3; 14 nucleotides agree with TRBD2. The CDR3 contains 16 residues. The V segment lost 8 bases and the J segment 3 bases; nucleotides outside the gene matches: 7. The CDR3 here is CASRTGLAGVTDTQYF. The CDR3 DNA follows: TGTGCCAGCCGGACGGGACTAGCGGGGGTGACAGATACGCAGTATTTT.

The chain employs TRBV10-3 and TRBJ1-1; a weak D match, TRBD1 (5 bases). The germline CDR1 and CDR2 sequences are ENHRY and SYGVKD. V was trimmed by 2 bases and J by 0 bases, leaving 10 bases between them. The CDR3 is made up of 15 amino acids. The chain's CDR3 is CAISEKDSLNTEAFF. The CDR3 coding sequence is TGTGCCATCAGTGAGAAAGACAGCTTGAACACTGAAGCTTTCTTT.

In its sample, this clonotype was seen many times. V is TRBV7-2 and J is TRBJ2-1; the match to TRBD2 covers 7 bases. The CDR3 has 15 residues. Germline-derived CDR1 and CDR2 are SGHTA and FQGNSA. The V segment lost 6 bases and the J segment 2 bases; nucleotides outside the gene matches: 7. The CDR3 DNA is TGTGCCAGCAGGACTGAGCGGGGAGCCTACAATGAGCAGTTCTTC. It specifies CASRTERGAYNEQFF.

This chain connects TRBV12-3 or TRBV12-4 to TRBJ2-3, with 9 nucleotides matching TRBD2. V lost 4 bases and J lost 2; bases outside the gene matches: 4. The CDR3 is made up of 15 amino acids. CDR3 region: CASSSKRGDTDTQYF. Here the CDR3 DNA reads TGTGCCAGCAGTTCTAAGCGGGGGGACACAGATACGCAGTATTTT.

Worth noting for this clonotype: Relative to the germline gene, one junction end is altered; a read error may explain this. The V and J genes are TRBV6-6 and TRBJ1-1; D might be TRBD1 (6 bases). This CDR3 contains 15 residues. Germline V gene sequence: CDR1 MNHNY, CDR2 SVGAGI (reference sequence). The CDR3 loop is CASSHSGDMNTEAFF. CDR3 DNA sequence: TGTGCCAGCAGTCACTCCGGGGACATGAACACTGAAGCTTTCTTT.

This clonotype was counted at least ten times. This chain connects TRBV19 to TRBJ2-2, with D perhaps TRBD2 (5 bases). V gave up 7 bases and J gave up 5 bases, with 17 bases separating them. Germline-derived CDR1 and CDR2 are LNHDA and SQIVND (reference sequence). This CDR3 is built from 15 residues. The CDR3 region is CASKIGTRGTGELFF. The CDR3 nucleotides read TGTGCCAGTAAAATCGGCACCCGAGGGACCGGGGAGCTGTTTTTT.

V usage is TRBV11-2 and J usage is TRBJ1-1; 8 nucleotides line up with TRBD1. The CDR3 sequence is 16 residues long. Germline lookup yields CDR1 SGHAT and CDR2 FQNNGV. The V and J ends lost 3 bases and 1 base, in that order; junction bases with no gene match: 7. This CDR3 is CASSFGMTGANTEAFF. The CDR3 nucleotides are TGTGCCAGCAGCTTCGGTATGACAGGGGCGAACACTGAAGCTTTCTTT.

In its sample, this clonotype was seen a few times. The chain employs TRBV2 and TRBJ2-1, with TRBD1 as a possible D gene (6 bases). This CDR3 has 9 amino acids. The germline V gene has CDR1 SNHLY and CDR2 FYNNEI. V dropped 6 bases and J dropped 14 bases, with 8 bases sitting between them. The CDR3 bases are TGTGCCAGCAGATCAGGGGAGTTCTTC. This encodes CASRSGEFF.